This T cell receptor beta chain was captured by sequencing in a study of metastatic and nonmetastatic thyroid tumors. Study observations and caveats: A significant increase in TCR beta diversity was reportedly seen in malignant thyroid tumors relative to benign nodules, in blood and tumor.

The sample holds many counts of this clone. Its antigen remains unidentified. The entire patient cohort was treatment-naive prior to thyroid surgery. TCRdb ran MiXCR on the PCR reads. The sample carries some 34,000 clones, less than 25% recorded once. Sample: blood. The TCR comes from a female donor with papillary thyroid cancer or a benign thyroid nodule (not recorded which). Some clones in this sample may be carry-over from other donors' samples.

The CDR3: CASSPRGQGNQPQHF. In DNA form, the CDR3 reads TGTGCCAGCAGCCCTCGTGGACAGGGCAATCAGCCCCAGCATTTT. The chain recombines TRBV28 with TRBJ1-5; the match to TRBD1 covers 7 bases. The V segment lost 6 bases and the J segment 2 bases; nucleotides outside the gene matches: 7. CDR3 length: 15 amino acids. Looked up from germline, CDR1 is MDHEN and CDR2 is SYDVKM.